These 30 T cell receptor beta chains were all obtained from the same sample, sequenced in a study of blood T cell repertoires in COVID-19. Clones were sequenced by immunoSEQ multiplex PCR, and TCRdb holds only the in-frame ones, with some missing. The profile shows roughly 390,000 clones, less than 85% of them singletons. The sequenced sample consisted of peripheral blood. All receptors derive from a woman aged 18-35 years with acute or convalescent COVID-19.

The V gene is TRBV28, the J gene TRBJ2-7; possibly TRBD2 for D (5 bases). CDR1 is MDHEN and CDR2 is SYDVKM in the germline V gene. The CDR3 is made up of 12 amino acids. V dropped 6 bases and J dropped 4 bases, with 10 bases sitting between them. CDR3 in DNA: TGTGCCAGCAGGCAGTCGGGGTACGAGCAGTACTTC. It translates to CASRQSGYEQYF.

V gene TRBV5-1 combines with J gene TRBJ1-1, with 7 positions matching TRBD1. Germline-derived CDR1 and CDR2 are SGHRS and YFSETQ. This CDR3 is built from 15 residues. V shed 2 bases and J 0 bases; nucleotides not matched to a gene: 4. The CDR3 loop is CASSFGQDMNTEAFF. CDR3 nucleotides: TGCGCCAGCAGCTTTGGACAGGACATGAACACTGAAGCTTTCTTT.

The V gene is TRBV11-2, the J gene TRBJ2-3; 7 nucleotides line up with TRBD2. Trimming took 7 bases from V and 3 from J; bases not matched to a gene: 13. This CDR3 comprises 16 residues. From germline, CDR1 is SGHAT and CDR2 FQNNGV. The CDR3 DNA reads TGTGCCAGCACCAGGTGGCTTGGGGAGGGAACAGATACGCAGTATTTT. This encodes CASTRWLGEGTDTQYF.

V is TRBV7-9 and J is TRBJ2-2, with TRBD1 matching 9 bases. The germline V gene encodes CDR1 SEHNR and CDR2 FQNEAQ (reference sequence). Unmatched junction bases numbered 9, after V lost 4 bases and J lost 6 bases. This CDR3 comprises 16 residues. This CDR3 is CASSSTGGLRAGELFF. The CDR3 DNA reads TGTGCCAGCAGCTCCACAGGGGGCCTTAGGGCCGGGGAGCTGTTTTTT.

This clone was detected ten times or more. The CDR3 DNA reads TGTGCCAGCAGCTCCCAAGATACGCAGTATTTT. It translates to CASSSQDTQYF. The genes are TRBV5-4 and TRBJ2-3; no firm D call. CDR1 is SGHNT, CDR2 YYREEE, per germline (reference sequence). Trimming stripped 3 bases from V and 5 bases from J, with 4 bases between. This CDR3 is built from 11 residues.

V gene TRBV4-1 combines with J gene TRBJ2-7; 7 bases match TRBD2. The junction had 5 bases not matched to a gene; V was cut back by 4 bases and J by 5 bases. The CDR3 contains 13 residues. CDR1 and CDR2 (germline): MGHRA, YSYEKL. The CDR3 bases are TGCGCCAGCAGCCTGGGGGAGGGCAACGAGCAGTACTTC. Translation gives CASSLGEGNEQYF.

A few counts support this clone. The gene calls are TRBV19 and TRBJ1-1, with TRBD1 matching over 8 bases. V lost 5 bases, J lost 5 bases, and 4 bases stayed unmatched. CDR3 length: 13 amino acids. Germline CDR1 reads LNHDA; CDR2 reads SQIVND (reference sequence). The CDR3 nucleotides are TGTGCCAGTAGTTCAGGGGGCTGGACTGAAGCTTTCTTT. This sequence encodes CASSSGGWTEAFF.

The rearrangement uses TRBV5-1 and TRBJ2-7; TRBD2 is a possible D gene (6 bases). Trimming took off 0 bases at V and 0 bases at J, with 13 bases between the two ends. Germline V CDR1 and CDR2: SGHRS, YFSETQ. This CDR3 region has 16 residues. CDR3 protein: CASSLGPGLGSYEQYF. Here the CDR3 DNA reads TGCGCCAGCAGCTTGGGCCCGGGACTGGGCTCCTACGAGCAGTACTTC.

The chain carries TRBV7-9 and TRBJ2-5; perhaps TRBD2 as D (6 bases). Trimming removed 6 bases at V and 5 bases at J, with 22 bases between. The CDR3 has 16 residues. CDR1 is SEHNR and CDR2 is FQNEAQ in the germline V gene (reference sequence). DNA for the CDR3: TGTGCCAGCAGTCTAACGTTGGGGGGAAACGGGGAGACCCAGTACTTC. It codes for CASSLTLGGNGETQYF. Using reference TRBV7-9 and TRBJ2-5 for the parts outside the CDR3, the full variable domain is DTGVSQNPRHKITKRGQNVTFRCDPISEHNRLYWYRQTLGQGPEFLTYFQNEAQLEKSRLLSDRFSAERPKGSFSTLEIQRTEQGDSAMYLCASSLTLGGNGETQYFGPGTRLLVL.

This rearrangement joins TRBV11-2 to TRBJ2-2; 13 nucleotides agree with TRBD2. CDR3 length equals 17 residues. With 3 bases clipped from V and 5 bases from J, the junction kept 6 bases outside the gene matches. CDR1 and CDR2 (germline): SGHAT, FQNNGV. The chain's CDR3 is CASSFPTSGRRTGELFF. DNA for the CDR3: TGTGCCAGCAGCTTCCCGACTAGCGGGAGGAGAACCGGGGAGCTGTTTTTT.

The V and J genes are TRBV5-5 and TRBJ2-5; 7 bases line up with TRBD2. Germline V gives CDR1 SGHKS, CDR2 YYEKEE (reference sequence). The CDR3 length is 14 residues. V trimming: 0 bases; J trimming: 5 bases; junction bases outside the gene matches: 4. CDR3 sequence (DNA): TGTGCCAGCAGCTTGGGCGGGAGTACTGAGACCCAGTACTTC. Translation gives CASSLGGSTETQYF.

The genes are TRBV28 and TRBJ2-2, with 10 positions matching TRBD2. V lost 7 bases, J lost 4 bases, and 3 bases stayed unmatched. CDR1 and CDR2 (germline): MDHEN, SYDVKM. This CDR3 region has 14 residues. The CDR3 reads CASTEREGTGELFF. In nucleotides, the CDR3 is TGTGCCAGCACGGAGCGGGAGGGCACCGGGGAGCTGTTTTTT.

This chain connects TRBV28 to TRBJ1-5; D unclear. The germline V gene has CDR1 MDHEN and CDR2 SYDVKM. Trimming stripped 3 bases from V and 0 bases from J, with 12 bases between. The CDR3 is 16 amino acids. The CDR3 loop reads CASSFSPRYSNQPQHF. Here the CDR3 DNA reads TGTGCCAGCAGTTTCTCACCGCGTTATAGCAATCAGCCCCAGCATTTT.

The CDR3 is CASSPWTGESTEAFF. In nucleotides, the CDR3 is TGTGCCAGCAGCCCTTGGACAGGGGAAAGCACTGAAGCTTTCTTT. The chain employs TRBV14 and TRBJ1-1; 9 bases agree with TRBD1. This CDR3 contains 15 residues. CDR1 and CDR2 (germline): SGHDN, FVKESK. J was trimmed by 4 bases and V by 4 bases; bases with no gene match: 7.

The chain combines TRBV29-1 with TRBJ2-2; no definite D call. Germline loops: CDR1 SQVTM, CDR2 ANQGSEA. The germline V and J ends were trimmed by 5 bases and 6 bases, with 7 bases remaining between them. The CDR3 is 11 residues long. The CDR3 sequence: CSVLSAGELFF. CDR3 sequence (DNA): TGCAGCGTTCTTTCGGCCGGGGAGCTGTTTTTT.

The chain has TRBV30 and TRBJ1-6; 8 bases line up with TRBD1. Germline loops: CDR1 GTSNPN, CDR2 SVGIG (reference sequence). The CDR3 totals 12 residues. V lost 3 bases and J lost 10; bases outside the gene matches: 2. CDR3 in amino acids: CAWSRQGSPLHF. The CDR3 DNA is TGTGCCTGGAGCCGACAGGGGTCACCCCTCCACTTT.

Here the CDR3 reads CASSEDGTGRYLFF. Here the CDR3 DNA reads TGTGCCAGCAGTGAAGACGGGACAGGTCGATATCTGTTTTTT. The V and J genes are TRBV6-1 and TRBJ1-4, with 8 positions matching TRBD1. The CDR3 consists of 14 residues. Trimming at V came to 1 base and at J to 14 bases, leaving 9 bases not matched to a gene. The germline V gene encodes CDR1 MNHNS and CDR2 SASEGT.

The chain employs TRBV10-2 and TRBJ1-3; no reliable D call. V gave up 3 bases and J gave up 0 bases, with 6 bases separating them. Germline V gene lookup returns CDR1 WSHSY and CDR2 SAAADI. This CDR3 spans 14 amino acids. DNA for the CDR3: TGCGCCAGCAGTGATTGGAGCTCTGGAAACACCATATATTTT. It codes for CASSDWSSGNTIYF.

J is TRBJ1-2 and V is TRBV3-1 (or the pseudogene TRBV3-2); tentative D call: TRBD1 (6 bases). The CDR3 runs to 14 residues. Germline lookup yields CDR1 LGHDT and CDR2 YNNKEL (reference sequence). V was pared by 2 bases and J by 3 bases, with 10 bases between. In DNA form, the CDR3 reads TGTGCCAGCAGCCAATGGGAGGGGGACTATGGCTACACCTTC. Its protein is CASSQWEGDYGYTF.

As DNA, the CDR3 is TGTGCCAGCAGTTGGGCCTTAGGTCACACTGAAGCTTTCTTT. Amino acid sequence: CASSWALGHTEAFF. The gene calls are TRBV6-5 and TRBJ1-1, with no clear D. The ends were cut back, 4 bases at V and 3 bases at J, with 12 bases in the middle. The CDR3 runs to 14 residues. Germline lookup yields CDR1 MNHEY and CDR2 SVGAGI.

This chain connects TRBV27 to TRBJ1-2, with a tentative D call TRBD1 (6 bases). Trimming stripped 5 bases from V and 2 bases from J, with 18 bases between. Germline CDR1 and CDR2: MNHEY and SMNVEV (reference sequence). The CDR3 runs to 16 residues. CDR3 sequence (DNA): TGTGCCAGCAGTCCATCCCCCGGGGGGCAGAACTATGGCTACACCTTC. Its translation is CASSPSPGGQNYGYTF.

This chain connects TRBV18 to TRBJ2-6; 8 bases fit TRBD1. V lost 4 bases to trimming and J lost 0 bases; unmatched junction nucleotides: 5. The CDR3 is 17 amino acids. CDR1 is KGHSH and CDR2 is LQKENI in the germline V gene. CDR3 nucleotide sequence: TGTGCCAGCTCACAGGGAACAGGGGGCTCTGGGGCCAACGTCCTGACTTTC. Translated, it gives CASSQGTGGSGANVLTF.

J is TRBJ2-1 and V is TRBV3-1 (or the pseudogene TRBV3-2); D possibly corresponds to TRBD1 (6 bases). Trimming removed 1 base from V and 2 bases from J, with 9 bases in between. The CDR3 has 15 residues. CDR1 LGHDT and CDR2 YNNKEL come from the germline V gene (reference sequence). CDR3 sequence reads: CASSQGQEPYNEQFF. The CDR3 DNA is TGTGCCAGCAGCCAAGGACAGGAACCCTACAATGAGCAGTTCTTC.

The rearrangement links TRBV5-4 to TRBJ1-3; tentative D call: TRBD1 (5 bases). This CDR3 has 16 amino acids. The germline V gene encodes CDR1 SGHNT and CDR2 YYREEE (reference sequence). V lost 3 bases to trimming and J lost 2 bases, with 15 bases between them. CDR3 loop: CASSSPGTRAGNTIYF. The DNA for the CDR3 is TGTGCCAGCAGCTCCCCCGGGACTAGGGCTGGAAACACCATATATTTT. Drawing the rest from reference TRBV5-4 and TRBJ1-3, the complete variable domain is ETGVTQSPTHLIKTRGQQVTLRCSSQSGHNTVSWYQQALGQGPQFIFQYYREEENGRGNFPPRFSGLQFPNYSSELNVNALELDDSALYLCASSSPGTRAGNTIYFGEGSWLTVV.

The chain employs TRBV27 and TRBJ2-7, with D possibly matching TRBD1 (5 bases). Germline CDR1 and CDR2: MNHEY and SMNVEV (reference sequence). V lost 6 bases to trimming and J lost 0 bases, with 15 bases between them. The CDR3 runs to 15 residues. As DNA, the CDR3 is TGTGCCAGCAGCCGACAGAGCTCGGGCTCCTACGAGCAGTACTTC. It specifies CASSRQSSGSYEQYF.

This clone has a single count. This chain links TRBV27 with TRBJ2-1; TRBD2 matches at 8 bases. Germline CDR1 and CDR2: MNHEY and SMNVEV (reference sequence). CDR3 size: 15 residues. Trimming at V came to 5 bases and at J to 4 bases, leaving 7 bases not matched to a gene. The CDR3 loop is CASSVLAEMYNEQFF. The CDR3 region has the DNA TGTGCCAGCAGTGTACTAGCGGAGATGTACAATGAGCAGTTCTTC.

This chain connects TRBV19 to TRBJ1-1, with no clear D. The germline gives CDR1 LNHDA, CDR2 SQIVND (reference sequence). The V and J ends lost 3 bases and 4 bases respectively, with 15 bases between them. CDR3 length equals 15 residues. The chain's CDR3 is CASSISRFQATEAFF. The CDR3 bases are TGTGCCAGTAGTATCTCCAGGTTTCAGGCCACTGAAGCTTTCTTT.

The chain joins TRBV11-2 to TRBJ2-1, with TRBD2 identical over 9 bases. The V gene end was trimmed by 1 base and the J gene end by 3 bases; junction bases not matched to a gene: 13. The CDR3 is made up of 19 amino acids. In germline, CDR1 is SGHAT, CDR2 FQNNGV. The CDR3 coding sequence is TGTGCCAGCAGCTTAGCCCCATCCGGGACTAGCATTTTCTACAATGAGCAGTTCTTC. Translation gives CASSLAPSGTSIFYNEQFF.

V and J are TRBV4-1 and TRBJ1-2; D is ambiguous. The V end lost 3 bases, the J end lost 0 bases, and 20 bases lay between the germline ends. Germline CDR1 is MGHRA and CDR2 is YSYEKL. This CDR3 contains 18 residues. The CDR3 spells CASSQLPVGRRANYGYTF. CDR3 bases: TGCGCCAGCAGCCAGTTACCTGTCGGCAGGCGTGCTAACTATGGCTACACCTTC.

CDR3 nucleotide sequence: TGTGCCAGCAGCCGGACAGAGAACACCGGGGAGCTGTTTTTT. This sequence encodes CASSRTENTGELFF. The chain has TRBV3-1 (or the pseudogene TRBV3-2) and TRBJ2-2, with a weak D call TRBD1 (6 bases). There are 14 residues in the CDR3. Germline-derived CDR1 and CDR2 are LGHDT and YNNKEL (reference sequence). Trimming removed 4 bases from V and 1 base from J, with 7 bases in between.